This TCR beta chain comes out of a study of breast tumors, draining lymph nodes, adjacent tissues. General study findings and limits: Tumor repertoires ranked between lymph nodes and nontumor tissue in diversity, with V and J gene preferences.

Via MiXCR, TCRdb re-called the multiplex PCR reads, giving one row per CDR3 protein. The sample consists of around 120,000 distinct CDR3 sequences, just under 20% of them appearing once. As concerns this clonotype: Its antigen is as yet unknown.

Axillary draining lymph nodes of breast cancer patients supplied the node samples. With 2 bases removed from V and 0 bases from J, the gap between germline ends came to 17 bases. The length of the CDR3 is 19 residues. Looked up from germline, CDR1 is MDHEN and CDR2 is SYDVKM. Material for sequencing was axillary lymph node tissue. The chain uses TRBV28 and TRBJ1-6; D unclear. The sequence was obtained from a female donor with breast cancer. Some clones in this sample may be carry-over from other donors' samples. The CDR3 spells CASSLAVGTASSYNSPLHF. The CDR3 coding sequence is TGTGCCAGCAGTTTAGCGGTGGGAACGGCCAGCTCCTATAATTCACCCCTCCACTTT.